This TCR beta chain was profiled in a study of monozygotic twins with inflammatory bowel disease. The study, taken as a whole, reports: Support for any single strong IBD-associated signal or clonotype was not found.

About this clonotype itself: Its antigen is as yet unknown.

From the 5' RACE reads, TCRdb lists one entry per CDR3 protein and no DNA. The data include 440,000 or so distinct CDR3 sequences; the top ten clones carry 2% to 3%. The TCR originated in a human donor with ulcerative colitis or Crohn's disease, or a healthy co-twin of an affected twin (not recorded which). Sequenced: blood.

The CDR3 here is CASRLGGSGEKLFF. V and J are TRBV7-2 and TRBJ1-4. This CDR3 has 14 amino acids. The germline V gene encodes CDR1 SGHTA and CDR2 FQGNSA.